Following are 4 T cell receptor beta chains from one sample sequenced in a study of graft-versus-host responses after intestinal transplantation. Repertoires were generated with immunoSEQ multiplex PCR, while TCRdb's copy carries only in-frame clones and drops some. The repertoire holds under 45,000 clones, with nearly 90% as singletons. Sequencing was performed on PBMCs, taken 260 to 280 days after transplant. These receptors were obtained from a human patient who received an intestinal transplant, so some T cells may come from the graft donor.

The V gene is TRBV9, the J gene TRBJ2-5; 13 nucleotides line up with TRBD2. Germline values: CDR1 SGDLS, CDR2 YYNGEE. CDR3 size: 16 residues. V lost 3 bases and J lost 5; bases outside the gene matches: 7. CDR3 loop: CASSAGLAGVSETQYF. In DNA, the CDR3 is TGTGCCAGCAGCGCCGGACTAGCGGGGGTCTCGGAGACCCAGTACTTC. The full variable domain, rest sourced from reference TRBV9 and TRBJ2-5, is DSGVTQTPKHLITATGQRVTLRCSPRSGDLSVYWYQQSLDQGLQFLIQYYNGEERAKGNILERFSAQQFPDLHSELNLSSLELGDSALYFCASSAGLAGVSETQYFGPGTRLLVL.

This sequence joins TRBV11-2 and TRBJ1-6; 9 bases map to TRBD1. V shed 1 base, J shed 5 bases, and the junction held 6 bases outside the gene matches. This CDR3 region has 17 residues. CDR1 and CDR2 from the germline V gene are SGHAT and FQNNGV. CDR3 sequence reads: CASSLVDRGRNNSPLHF. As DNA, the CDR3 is TGTGCCAGCAGCTTAGTGGACAGGGGAAGGAATAATTCACCCCTCCACTTT.

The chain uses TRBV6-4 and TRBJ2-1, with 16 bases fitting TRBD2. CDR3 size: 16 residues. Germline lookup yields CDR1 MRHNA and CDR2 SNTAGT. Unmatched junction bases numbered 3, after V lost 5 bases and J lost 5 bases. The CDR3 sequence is CASSPGTSGGDNEQFF. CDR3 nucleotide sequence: TGTGCCAGCAGTCCCGGGACTAGCGGGGGGGACAATGAGCAGTTCTTC.

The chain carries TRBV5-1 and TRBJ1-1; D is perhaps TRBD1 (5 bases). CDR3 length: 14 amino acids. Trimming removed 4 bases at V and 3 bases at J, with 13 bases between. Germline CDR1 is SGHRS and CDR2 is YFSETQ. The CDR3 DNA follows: TGCGCCAGCAGCGCGGTGGGGCAGGACACTGAAGCTTTCTTT. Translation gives CASSAVGQDTEAFF.